This TCR beta chain is drawn from a study of identical twins. Study observations and caveats: There were fewer insertions in abundant cord blood beta clonotypes, but memory repertoires showed no such pattern. It was out-of-frame TCR alpha sharing in monozygotic twins that models underestimated. Out-of-frame beta chain sequences displayed weaker excess sharing between twins.

This clonotype was counted a few times. The antigen remains undetermined. Germline-derived CDR1 and CDR2 are SEHNR and FQNEAQ (reference sequence). The CDR3 has 13 residues. V was shortened by 5 bases and J by 8 bases, with 15 bases between the two germline ends. Each CDR3 protein is one row after TCRdb ran MiXCR on the 5' RACE reads. The sample consists of 500,000 to 550,000 distinct CDR3 sequences, less than 25% of them appearing once. These records were also assigned to another study, of T cells expressing NK-cell markers. As that report states: Each TCR beta repertoire originated in sorted T cells that were CD3+CD56+NKG2C+, CD3+CD56+NKG2C- or CD3+CD56-NKG2C+.

The clonotype originates from a woman younger than 35 in good health. The rearrangement uses TRBV7-9 and TRBJ1-2, with D unclear. The sequenced sample was CD4+ T cells sorted from blood. CDR3: CASSPTKGSGYTF. The CDR3 region has the DNA TGTGCCAGCAGCCCCACGAAAGGGAGCGGCTACACCTTC.